A single sample gave rise to the 10 T cell receptor beta chains below, sequenced in a study of cytomegalovirus exposure and HLA in healthy donors. Use of 60 Vbeta and 13 Jbeta primers characterized the PCR. The protocol was immunoSEQ multiplex PCR, while the TCRdb copy is restricted to in-frame clones and leaves out a portion. Altogether 95,000 to 110,000 clones are present, approximately 80% being singletons, with the ten largest covering about 5%. The source material was PBMCs. Receptors originate from a woman aged 18-29 years in good health and CMV-seropositive.

Only a few counts were recorded for this clone. The V gene is TRBV14, the J gene TRBJ1-1; TRBD1 might be the D (5 bases). This CDR3 is 14 amino acids long. Trimming removed 0 bases at V and 10 bases at J, with 15 bases between. Germline CDR1 reads SGHDN; CDR2 reads FVKESK. Here the CDR3 DNA reads TGTGCCAGCAGCCAAGAAGGGGCGAGTGCCGGAGCTTTCTTT. Encoded protein: CASSQEGASAGAFF.

The rearrangement uses TRBV7-9 and TRBJ1-3; the D is unclear. V lost 4 bases and J 0 bases, leaving 10 bases between the germline ends. This CDR3 region has 15 residues. Germline CDR1 SEHNR, CDR2 FQNEAQ (reference sequence). CDR3 residues: CASSSEGSSGNTIYF. CDR3 coding DNA: TGTGCCAGCAGCTCCGAGGGAAGCTCTGGAAACACCATATATTTT.

V gene TRBV10-3 combines with J gene TRBJ2-7; the match to TRBD2 covers 11 bases. The V and J ends lost 0 bases and 3 bases, in that order; junction bases with no gene match: 7. The CDR3 extends over 17 amino acids. CDR1 is ENHRY and CDR2 is SYGVKD in the germline V gene. DNA for the CDR3: TGTGCCATCAGTGAGTCCGGAACTAGCGGGAGTATCTACGAGCAGTACTTC. Residues: CAISESGTSGSIYEQYF.

The chain joins TRBV5-6 to TRBJ1-6, with 8 bases aligning to TRBD1. CDR3 size: 14 residues. Germline V gives CDR1 SGHDT, CDR2 YYEEEE. The junction had 1 base not matched to a gene; V was cut back by 2 bases and J by 6 bases. The CDR3 region is CASSLGTGNSPLHF. CDR3 DNA sequence: TGTGCCAGCAGCTTAGGGACAGGTAATTCACCCCTCCACTTT.

The V gene is TRBV30, the J gene TRBJ2-7; 13 nucleotides line up with TRBD2. The CDR3 spans 13 residues. After removal of 5 bases from V and 7 bases from J, the junction contained 5 bases not matched to a gene. Per germline, CDR1 GTSNPN and CDR2 SVGIG (reference sequence). The CDR3 bases are TGTGCCTGGGACACGGGACTAGCGGGAGAGCAGTACTTC. It specifies CAWDTGLAGEQYF.

Here the CDR3 reads CASSPWTSGRYNEQFF. For the CDR3, the DNA is TGCGCCAGCAGCCCTTGGACTAGCGGGAGATACAATGAGCAGTTCTTC. The chain joins TRBV5-1 to TRBJ2-1, with TRBD2 identical over 13 bases. The CDR3 runs 16 residues. Germline loops: CDR1 SGHRS, CDR2 YFSETQ. V was clipped by 4 bases and J by 4 bases; unmatched bases: 5.

Notes on this clone: A junction boundary mismatches the germline segment, possibly from a read error. This rearrangement joins TRBV11-2 to TRBJ2-1, with 7 nucleotides matching TRBD1. Germline CDR1 is SGHAT and CDR2 is FQNNGV. The length of the CDR3 is 12 residues. CDR3 residues: CASSFSTGPKVF. CDR3 sequence (DNA): TGTGCCAGCAGCTTTTCGACAGGGCCCAAGGTCTTC.

The chain couples TRBV19 to TRBJ1-1; D not certain. Trimming shortened V by 4 bases and J by 5 bases, and 14 bases separated the two germline ends. The CDR3 has 14 amino acids. CDR1 is LNHDA and CDR2 is SQIVND in the germline V gene (reference sequence). CDR3 region: CASSTPRRGTEAFF. CDR3 DNA: TGTGCCAGTAGTACACCTCGCCGGGGAACTGAAGCTTTCTTT.

The genes are TRBV28 and TRBJ1-1, with 11 bases identical to TRBD1. The CDR3 spans 15 residues. After removal of 6 bases from V and 0 bases from J, the junction contained 3 bases not matched to a gene. Per germline, CDR1 MDHEN and CDR2 SYDVKM. Here the CDR3 DNA reads TGTGCCAGCAGGGGACAGGGGGAGGTGAACACTGAAGCTTTCTTT. Protein product: CASRGQGEVNTEAFF.

V is TRBV19 and J is TRBJ1-4, with a tentative D call TRBD1 (5 bases). The germline CDR1 and CDR2 sequences are LNHDA and SQIVND (reference sequence). This CDR3 has 13 residues. The V end was cut by 4 bases, the J end by 8 bases, with 11 bases between. The CDR3 nucleotides read TGTGCCAGTAGTAACCAGGGAGGGGAAAAACTGTTTTTT. This encodes CASSNQGGEKLFF.